This record covers a single T cell receptor (beta chain). Its antigen is as yet unknown. The sample belongs to a study of vaccination and CD4 T cells after COVID-19. Overall study context: Convalescent individuals numbered four females and six males, two being Hispanic. Findings and limits, study-wide: Recorded median SARS-CoV-2-reactive clonotype numbers increased from 21 to 38 without reaching significance.

Treatment specified: roughly 10-day PBMC culture with coronavirus spike peptide pools or control peptides (ViraFEST assay). The collection of CD4+ T cells from the unexposed donor took place before the COVID-19 pandemic (2011-2018). The Oncomine TCR Beta short-read assay sequenced DNA from cultured CD4+ T cells. From the PCR reads, TCRdb called clonotypes with MiXCR, one entry per CDR3 protein. The repertoire holds about 6,900 distinct CDR3 sequences, with over 20% as singletons. The receptor's source is a human donor in good health. Sequenced material: CD4+ T cells from blood, cultured in vitro.

In nucleotides, the CDR3 is TGTGCCAGCTCACCACCGGAATGGACCAGCTATGGCTACACCTTC. Amino acids: CASSPPEWTSYGYTF. The gene calls are TRBV18 and TRBJ1-2; D gene unclear. V lost 0 bases, J lost 4 bases, and 12 bases lay in between. The CDR3 extends over 15 amino acids. Per germline, CDR1 KGHSH and CDR2 LQKENI. The full variable domain, with the rest looked up from reference TRBV18 and TRBJ1-2, is NAGVMQNPRHLVRRRGQEARLRCSPMKGHSHVYWYRQLPEEGLKFMVYLQKENIIDESGMPKERFSAEFPKEGPSILRIQQVVRGDSAAYFCASSPPEWTSYGYTFGSGTRLTVV.